This entry lists 26 T cell receptor beta chains sequenced from one sample in a study of radiotherapy plus CTLA-4 blockade in lung cancer. Some clones are missing from TCRdb's copy, which holds only in-frame ones; the method was immunoSEQ multiplex PCR. The data contain tens of thousands of clones, around 73% of them seen just once; the ten biggest clones take up 7% to 8%. Here the sequenced sample was peripheral blood, taken from a patient treated with radiotherapy plus ipilimumab. These receptors all come from a human donor with non-small cell lung cancer who had a complete response to radiotherapy plus ipilimumab.

Only a few counts were recorded for this clone. The chain uses TRBV2 and TRBJ2-3; no reliable D call. The CDR3 is 13 residues long. Germline V gene sequence: CDR1 SNHLY, CDR2 FYNNEI. Trimming shortened V by 4 bases and J by 2 bases, and 7 bases separated the two germline ends. The CDR3 coding sequence is TGTGCCAGCAGTGGACTGCACACAGATACGCAGTATTTT. Its translation is CASSGLHTDTQYF.

Only a few counts were recorded for this clone. This chain joins TRBV11-2 and TRBJ1-2; a possible D gene is TRBD1 (5 bases). Germline assignment: CDR1 SGHAT and CDR2 FQNNGV. The length of the CDR3 is 19 residues. The V and J ends lost 5 bases and 0 bases respectively, with 25 bases between them. CDR3 amino acids: CASSPRQILKPSSNYGYTF. CDR3 coding DNA: TGTGCCAGCAGCCCAAGACAGATACTTAAACCTTCCTCTAACTATGGCTACACCTTC.

The chain combines TRBV4-1 with TRBJ1-2; 7 bases match TRBD1. CDR3 length: 17 amino acids. The ends lost 2 bases at V and 2 bases at J; junction bases unmatched: 11. CDR1 is MGHRA, CDR2 YSYEKL, per germline. In DNA form, the CDR3 reads TGCGCCAGCAGCCAACTCATGGGACAGCAACGAAACTATGGCTACACCTTC. Translating gives CASSQLMGQQRNYGYTF.

The chain couples TRBV6-6 to TRBJ1-4, with TRBD1 identical over 8 bases. The CDR3 is made up of 14 amino acids. Germline CDR1 is MNHNY and CDR2 is SVGAGI (reference sequence). The J segment lost 7 bases and the V segment lost 2 bases, leaving 3 bases of the junction unmatched. CDR3 in amino acids: CASSYGQGREKLFF. CDR3 nucleotide sequence: TGTGCCAGCAGTTACGGACAGGGCCGTGAAAAACTGTTTTTT.

The rearrangement links TRBV19 to TRBJ2-2; 8 bases fit TRBD1. This CDR3 has 15 amino acids. After removal of 4 bases from V and 3 bases from J, the junction contained 4 bases not matched to a gene. Per the germline V gene, CDR1 is LNHDA and CDR2 is SQIVND (reference sequence). The CDR3 sequence: CASSSRGPYTGELFF. The DNA of the CDR3 is TGTGCCAGTAGTAGCAGGGGGCCGTACACCGGGGAGCTGTTTTTT.

This clone was counted a few times. The chain joins TRBV18 to TRBJ2-1, with 10 positions matching TRBD2. Germline-derived CDR1 and CDR2 are KGHSH and LQKENI. With V trimmed by 3 bases and J by 5 bases, 4 bases remained unmatched. This CDR3 is 15 amino acids long. CDR3 in amino acids: CASSPLAGDDNEQFF. In nucleotides, the CDR3 is TGTGCCAGCTCACCGCTAGCGGGAGACGACAATGAGCAGTTCTTC.

V is TRBV5-5 and J is TRBJ2-7, with 8 bases aligning to TRBD1. Germline V gene data show CDR1 as SGHKS and CDR2 as YYEKEE (reference sequence). The junction had 11 bases not matched to a gene; V was cut back by 4 bases and J by 2 bases. This CDR3 comprises 16 residues. The CDR3 nucleotides are TGTGCCAGCAGCCGAGGTAGCAGGACAGGGCCCTACGAGCAGTACTTC. It yields the protein CASSRGSRTGPYEQYF.

The chain combines TRBV10-2 with TRBJ1-4; 7 bases match TRBD1. The CDR3 is 13 residues long. Germline assignment: CDR1 WSHSY and CDR2 SAAADI. J was trimmed by 8 bases and V by 10 bases; bases with no gene match: 10. The CDR3 is CATTSRGGEKLFF. As DNA, the CDR3 is TGCGCCACCACTTCCAGGGGGGGGGAAAAACTGTTTTTT.

The rearrangement links TRBV7-5 to TRBJ2-5; the table's D gene call, TRBD2, was not cross checked with the DNA. TRBV7-5 represents a pseudogene. This CDR3 contains 15 residues. CDR3 sequence: CARSLVGCRGETQYF. Written as DNA, the CDR3 is TGTGCCAGAAGCTTAGTAGGGTGTCGGGGAGAGACCCAGTACTTC.

The V gene is TRBV30, the J gene TRBJ1-6; D not resolved. V lost 1 base, J lost 7 bases, and 14 bases lay in between. This CDR3 region has 15 residues. Looked up from germline, CDR1 is GTSNPN and CDR2 is SVGIG (reference sequence). The CDR3 nucleotides are TGTGCCTGGAGTGCCCACGAGGGCCTGAATTCACCCCTCCACTTT. Protein: CAWSAHEGLNSPLHF.

The V and J genes are TRBV20-1 and TRBJ1-4, with D unresolved. The CDR3 loop spans 11 amino acids. Trimming took off 0 bases at V and 11 bases at J, with 7 bases between the two ends. The germline V gene has CDR1 DFQATT and CDR2 SNEGSKA (reference sequence). CDR3 in DNA: TGCAGTGCTAGAGACAGGTGGAAACTGTTTTTT. Translating gives CSARDRWKLFF.

The chain is built from TRBV18 and TRBJ2-1; D may be TRBD1 (5 bases). CDR1 and CDR2 (germline): KGHSH, LQKENI. V lost 1 base to trimming and J lost 14 bases, with 12 bases between them. The CDR3 spans 12 residues. The DNA of the CDR3 is TGTGCCAGCTCACCACTGGGGCAGGACAAGTTCTTC. Translating gives CASSPLGQDKFF.

This rearrangement joins TRBV7-8 to TRBJ1-2, with a tentative D call TRBD1 (6 bases). Germline lookup yields CDR1 SGHVS and CDR2 FQNEAQ. The CDR3 spans 14 residues. Deletions cut 4 bases from V and 4 bases from J, with 13 bases between. This chain's CDR3 is CASSSQGFAYGYTF. In DNA form, the CDR3 reads TGTGCCAGCAGCTCACAGGGTTTTGCCTATGGCTACACCTTC.

The chain employs TRBV20-1 and TRBJ1-1; tentatively, D is TRBD1 (5 bases). The CDR3 extends over 11 amino acids. V lost 3 bases, J lost 8 bases, and 10 bases lay in between. CDR1 and CDR2 from the germline V gene are DFQATT and SNEGSKA (reference sequence). This CDR3 reads CSARLYREAFF. The CDR3, as DNA: TGCAGTGCTAGGCTCTACAGGGAAGCTTTCTTT.

This clone appeared a few times. The chain is built from TRBV19 and TRBJ2-6, with D possibly TRBD2 on 5 matching bases. Trimming cost V 10 bases and J 2 bases, with 12 bases left between them. Germline V gene data show CDR1 as LNHDA and CDR2 as SQIVND (reference sequence). The CDR3 spans 14 residues. The DNA of the CDR3 is TGTGCCACGAGGCGGGTGGCTGGGGCCAACGTCCTGACTTTC. Encoded protein: CATRRVAGANVLTF.

This chain connects TRBV11-2 to TRBJ2-7, with unresolved D. V was pared by 5 bases and J by 6 bases, with 17 bases between. This CDR3 comprises 14 residues. Germline V gene data show CDR1 as SGHAT and CDR2 as FQNNGV. For the CDR3, the DNA is TGTGCCAGCAGCCTCCACTTGGAAATTAGCGAGCAGTACGTC. This gives the protein CASSLHLEISEQYV.

The chain employs TRBV5-1 and TRBJ2-7; 7 bases fit TRBD1. In germline, CDR1 is SGHRS, CDR2 YFSETQ. V lost 4 bases, J lost 8 bases, and 12 bases stayed unmatched. The CDR3 loop spans 14 amino acids. The CDR3 region is CASSDQGVPGQQYF. CDR3 DNA sequence: TGCGCCAGCAGCGACCAGGGGGTTCCGGGCCAGCAGTACTTC.

This clone came up a few times. The chain links TRBV18 to TRBJ2-7; TRBD1 matches at 9 bases. V was pared by 5 bases and J by 0 bases, with 2 bases of the junction left unmatched. CDR3 length equals 14 residues. In germline, CDR1 is KGHSH, CDR2 LQKENI. The CDR3 DNA reads as TGTGCCAGCTCAGCGACAGGGGGCTCCTACGAGCAGTACTTC. Its protein product is CASSATGGSYEQYF.

The CDR3 sequence: CASSPPWTSAEAFF. In DNA form, the CDR3 reads TGTGCCAGCTCACCACCGTGGACCTCTGCTGAAGCTTTCTTT. The chain has TRBV18 and TRBJ1-1; D uncertain. The germline V gene encodes CDR1 KGHSH and CDR2 LQKENI. This CDR3 spans 14 amino acids. The V and J ends lost 0 bases and 6 bases respectively, with 11 bases between them. The full variable domain, completed using reference TRBV18 and TRBJ1-1, is NAGVMQNPRHLVRRRGQEARLRCSPMKGHSHVYWYRQLPEEGLKFMVYLQKENIIDESGMPKERFSAEFPKEGPSILRIQQVVRGDSAAYFCASSPPWTSAEAFFGQGTRLTVV.

Details on this clone: At one boundary the junction diverges from the germline segment, which might be a read error. The V gene is TRBV18, the J gene TRBJ2-5, with D possibly TRBD2 on 6 matching bases. The CDR3 totals 18 residues. Germline V lookup: CDR1 KGHSH, CDR2 LQKENI. The CDR3 bases are TGTGCCAGCCCACCATCATTCGGTAGCGGATTAGACACGGAGACCCAGTACTTC. Its protein is CASPPSFGSGLDTETQYF.

This clone has more than one count but fewer than ten. The chain recombines TRBV5-1 with TRBJ1-2; D remains ambiguous. CDR1 is SGHRS, CDR2 YFSETQ, per germline. The germline V and J ends were trimmed by 0 bases and 5 bases, with 8 bases remaining between them. This CDR3 has 13 amino acids. For the CDR3, the DNA is TGCGCCAGCAGCTTGGAGGGTCGGTATGGCTACACCTTC. Residues: CASSLEGRYGYTF.

The CDR3 sequence: CASSSTSGGNGETQYF. Written as DNA, the CDR3 is TGTGCCAGCAGCTCGACTAGCGGGGGGAACGGAGAGACCCAGTACTTC. The chain has TRBV7-8 and TRBJ2-5; 13 bases map to TRBD2. After removal of 4 bases from V and 4 bases from J, the junction contained 6 bases not matched to a gene. Germline loops: CDR1 SGHVS, CDR2 FQNEAQ. This CDR3 has 16 amino acids.

This sequence joins TRBV27 and TRBJ2-2, with 10 bases fitting TRBD2. V was clipped by 3 bases and J by 6 bases; unmatched bases: 7. Germline CDR1 MNHEY, CDR2 SMNVEV (reference sequence). The CDR3 consists of 16 residues. The CDR3 DNA sequence: TGTGCCAGCAGTTTTTCGAGCGGGGGGGCCCCCGGGGAGCTGTTTTTT. This gives the protein CASSFSSGGAPGELFF.

This rearrangement joins TRBV19 to TRBJ1-2, with 7 nucleotides matching TRBD1. J lost 2 bases, V lost 5 bases, and 2 bases had no gene match. There are 13 residues in the CDR3. CDR1 is LNHDA, CDR2 SQIVND, per germline (reference sequence). CDR3 protein: CASSSGQNYGYTF. The CDR3 DNA reads as TGTGCCAGTAGTTCGGGACAGAACTATGGCTACACCTTC.

This clone was seen a few times. This chain links TRBV5-5 with TRBJ2-1; 7 nucleotides agree with TRBD1. V shed 4 bases and J 2 bases; nucleotides not matched to a gene: 3. The CDR3 length is 14 residues. Looked up from germline, CDR1 is SGHKS and CDR2 is YYEKEE (reference sequence). The CDR3 loop reads CASSPGTAYNEQFF. The CDR3 bases are TGTGCCAGCAGCCCCGGGACAGCCTACAATGAGCAGTTCTTC.

The chain combines TRBV5-6 with TRBJ1-4; 7 bases are a match to TRBD1. V shed 4 bases and J 8 bases; nucleotides not matched to a gene: 11. Per the germline V gene, CDR1 is SGHDT and CDR2 is YYEEEE. CDR3 length: 15 amino acids. CDR3 nucleotide sequence: TGTGCCAGCAGCCTAAGGACAGGAAGGCCGGAAAAACTGTTTTTT. It is translated as CASSLRTGRPEKLFF.